These T cell receptor beta chains were read from a single sample in a study of vaccination and CD4 T cells after COVID-19. Their cognate antigens are unknown. TCRdb re-called the PCR reads with MiXCR, one entry per CDR3 protein. The data contain about 15,000 distinct CDR3 sequences, approximately 64% of them seen just once; the ten biggest clones take up more than 11%. What was sequenced was CD4+ T cells from blood, cultured in vitro. The receptors shown here come from a human donor who had recovered from COVID-19. Both conserved end residues are part of each CDR3. Each record gives: D gene, V gene, J gene, clone size, CDR3 DNA, CDR3 protein. D genes are given only for firm matches. Clone size is stated in some rows and not others, as once, few, many or a class when expanded.

d_call: -
v_call: TRBV7-9
j_call: TRBJ2-4
clone_size: -
cdr3_nt: TGTGCCAGCAGCCCTGGCGCCAAAAACATTCAGTACTTC
cdr3_aa: CASSPGAKNIQYF

d_call: -
v_call: TRBV7-3
j_call: TRBJ2-6
clone_size: -
cdr3_nt: TGTGCCAGCAGCTTTTTTCCAGCCTCTGGGGCCAACGTCCTGACTTTC
cdr3_aa: CASSFFPASGANVLTF

d_call: -
v_call: TRBV20-1
j_call: TRBJ2-1
clone_size: -
cdr3_nt: TGCAGTGCTAGAGCGGGAGTGATTGAGGAGCAGTTCTTC
cdr3_aa: CSARAGVIEEQFF

d_call: TRBD1
v_call: TRBV4-1
j_call: TRBJ1-5
clone_size: -
cdr3_nt: TGCGCCAGCAGCCTGGGACAGGGACTAACTAATCAGCCCCAGCATTTT
cdr3_aa: CASSLGQGLTNQPQHF

d_call: -
v_call: TRBV7-6
j_call: TRBJ2-3
clone_size: few
cdr3_nt: TGTGCCAGCAGCTTAGGCGGGACACGAGGAACAGATACGCAGTATTTT
cdr3_aa: CASSLGGTRGTDTQYF

d_call: TRBD1
v_call: TRBV20-1
j_call: TRBJ1-5
clone_size: -
cdr3_nt: TGCAGTGCTAGCAGACAGGGGGTTAGCAATCAGCCCCAGCATTTT
cdr3_aa: CSASRQGVSNQPQHF

d_call: -
v_call: TRBV15
j_call: TRBJ2-7
clone_size: -
cdr3_nt: TGTGCCACCAGCAGAGATCGGGGGTTCTACGAGCAGTACTTC
cdr3_aa: CATSRDRGFYEQYF

d_call: TRBD1
v_call: TRBV5-5
j_call: TRBJ2-5
clone_size: -
cdr3_nt: TGTGCCAGCAGCTTGTACCCGGGACAGCCAGAGACCCAGTACTTC
cdr3_aa: CASSLYPGQPETQYF

d_call: TRBD2
v_call: TRBV20-1
j_call: TRBJ2-5
clone_size: -
cdr3_nt: TGCAGTGCGCAGACTAGCGGGAGGACCGAGACCCAGTACTTC
cdr3_aa: CSAQTSGRTETQYF

d_call: -
v_call: TRBV10-3
j_call: TRBJ2-7
clone_size: -
cdr3_nt: TGTGCCACCAGGGCCTCCTCCTACGAGCAGTACTTC
cdr3_aa: CATRASSYEQYF

d_call: TRBD2
v_call: TRBV20-1
j_call: TRBJ2-1
clone_size: -
cdr3_nt: TGCAGTGCTTGCCCCGGACTAGCGGGGACCTACAATGAGCAGTTCTTC
cdr3_aa: CSACPGLAGTYNEQFF

d_call: -
v_call: TRBV20-1
j_call: TRBJ1-6
clone_size: -
cdr3_nt: TGCAGTGCTAGAGATCTGGGCGGCGGGGGTAATTCACCCCTCCACTTT
cdr3_aa: CSARDLGGGGNSPLHF

d_call: -
v_call: TRBV7-2
j_call: TRBJ2-2
clone_size: -
cdr3_nt: TGTGCCTCATCCCGGCGGCAGGGAGAGGGCACCGGGGAGCTGTTTTTT
cdr3_aa: CASSRRQGEGTGELFF

d_call: -
v_call: TRBV7-9
j_call: TRBJ2-6
clone_size: -
cdr3_nt: TGTGCCAGCAGCCCAGACAGACCTGGGGCCAACGTCCTGACTTTC
cdr3_aa: CASSPDRPGANVLTF

d_call: TRBD2
v_call: TRBV6-5
j_call: TRBJ2-7
clone_size: few
cdr3_nt: TGTGCCAGCAGTTACCGATTAGGACTAGGAAGCGAGCAGTACTTC
cdr3_aa: CASSYRLGLGSEQYF

d_call: TRBD1
v_call: TRBV5-6
j_call: TRBJ1-6
clone_size: -
cdr3_nt: TGTGCCAGCAGTGGACAGGGGAGTTCACCCCTCCACTTT
cdr3_aa: CASSGQGSSPLHF

d_call: TRBD2
v_call: TRBV5-8
j_call: TRBJ2-2
clone_size: -
cdr3_nt: TGTGCCAGCAGCTCCCTGTTAGCGGGAGTCCCCGGGGAGCTGTTTTTT
cdr3_aa: CASSSLLAGVPGELFF

d_call: -
v_call: TRBV15
j_call: TRBJ2-3
clone_size: -
cdr3_nt: TGTGCCACCAGCAGAGACAGGTTTAGCACAGATACGCAGTATTTT
cdr3_aa: CATSRDRFSTDTQYF

d_call: TRBD1
v_call: TRBV6-1
j_call: TRBJ1-1
clone_size: few
cdr3_nt: TGTGCCAGCACCCACGGAAGGGCGGGACAGGGGCTCACTGAAGCTTTCTTT
cdr3_aa: CASTHGRAGQGLTEAFF

d_call: -
v_call: TRBV18
j_call: TRBJ2-1
clone_size: -
cdr3_nt: TGTGCCAGCTCAGGCAGGGACTACAATGAGCAGTTCTTC
cdr3_aa: CASSGRDYNEQFF

d_call: -
v_call: TRBV28
j_call: TRBJ1-2
clone_size: -
cdr3_nt: TGTGCCAGCACCACTACCGGCCCGGGACCTCAGCGCTATGGCTACACCTTC
cdr3_aa: CASTTTGPGPQRYGYTF

d_call: -
v_call: TRBV5-4
j_call: TRBJ2-5
clone_size: -
cdr3_nt: TGTGCCAGCAGCTATGACGGAACGTACCAAGAGACCCAGTACTTC
cdr3_aa: CASSYDGTYQETQYF

d_call: TRBD1
v_call: TRBV2
j_call: TRBJ1-1
clone_size: -
cdr3_nt: TGTGCCAGCAATATCAGACAGGGACTCACTGAAGCTTTCTTT
cdr3_aa: CASNIRQGLTEAFF

d_call: TRBD2
v_call: TRBV24-1
j_call: TRBJ2-5
clone_size: -
cdr3_nt: TGTGCCACCAGTGACCAAGGACTAGCGGGCCATCAAGAGACCCAGTACTTC
cdr3_aa: CATSDQGLAGHQETQYF